The clone carrying this T cell receptor beta chain was found a few times. This specimen comes from a study of blood T cell repertoires in COVID-19. Study in general: Spain, Italy and the United States supplied samples that represented acute and convalescent COVID-19. T cells, B-cell-depleted T cells, or PBMCs provided the cDNA or gDNA that served as material.

Original processing methods: Reference gene primers were amplified, and this amplification served to estimate nucleated cell counts. The protocol was immunoSEQ multiplex PCR, while the TCRdb copy is restricted to in-frame clones and leaves out a portion. Clone size and V and J calls were adopted from that table, with D and trimming inferred from the DNA. The sample shows 150,000 to 200,000 clones, around 77% of them seen only once. Germline CDR1 is SGHAT and CDR2 is FQNNGV. Unmatched junction bases numbered 5, after V lost 5 bases and J lost 2 bases. The CDR3 extends over 15 amino acids. This chain uses TRBV11-2 with TRBJ2-3; 9 bases align to TRBD2. Source material: peripheral blood. The sequence was obtained from a man aged 55 to 70 with active or convalescent COVID-19. The CDR3 spells CASSHSGSHTDTQYF. The CDR3 coding sequence is TGTGCCAGCAGCCATAGCGGGAGCCACACAGATACGCAGTATTTT.